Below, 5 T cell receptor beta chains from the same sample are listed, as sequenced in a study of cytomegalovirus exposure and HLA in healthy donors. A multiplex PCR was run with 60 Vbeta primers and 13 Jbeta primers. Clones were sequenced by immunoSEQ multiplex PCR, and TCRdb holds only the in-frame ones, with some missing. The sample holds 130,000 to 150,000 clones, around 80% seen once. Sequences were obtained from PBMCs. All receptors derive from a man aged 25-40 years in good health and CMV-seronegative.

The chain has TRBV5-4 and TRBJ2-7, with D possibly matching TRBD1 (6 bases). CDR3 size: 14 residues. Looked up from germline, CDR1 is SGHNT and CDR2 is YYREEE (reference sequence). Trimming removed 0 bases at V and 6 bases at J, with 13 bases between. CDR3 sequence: CASSLVPTGSEQYF. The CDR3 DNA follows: TGTGCCAGCAGCTTGGTCCCCACAGGGAGCGAGCAGTACTTC.

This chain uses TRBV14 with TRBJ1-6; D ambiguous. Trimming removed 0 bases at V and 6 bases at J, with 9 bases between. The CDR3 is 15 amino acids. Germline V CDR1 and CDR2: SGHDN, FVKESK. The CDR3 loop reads CASSQDRRSNSPLHF. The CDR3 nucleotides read TGTGCCAGCAGCCAAGATCGGAGGAGTAATTCACCCCTCCACTTT. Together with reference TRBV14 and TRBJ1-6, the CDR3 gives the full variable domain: EAGVTQFPSHSVIEKGQTVTLRCDPISGHDNLYWYRRVMGKEIKFLLHFVKESKQDESGMPNNRFLAERTGGTYSTLKVQPAELEDSGVYFCASSQDRRSNSPLHFGNGTRLTVT.

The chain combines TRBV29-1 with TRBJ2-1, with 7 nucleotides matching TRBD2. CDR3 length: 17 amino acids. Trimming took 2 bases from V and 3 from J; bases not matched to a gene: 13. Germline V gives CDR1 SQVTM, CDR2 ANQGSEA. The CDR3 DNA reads TGCAGCGTTGAAATCCTTGGACGGGGGGAGAACTACAATGAGCAGTTCTTC. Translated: CSVEILGRGENYNEQFF.

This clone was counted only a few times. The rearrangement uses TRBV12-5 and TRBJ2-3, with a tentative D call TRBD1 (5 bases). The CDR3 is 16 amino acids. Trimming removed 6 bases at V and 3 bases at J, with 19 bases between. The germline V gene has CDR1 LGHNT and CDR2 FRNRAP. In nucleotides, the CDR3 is TGTGCTAGTGGATCCCCTACTTGGACACCAACAGATACGCAGTATTTT. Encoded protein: CASGSPTWTPTDTQYF.

The CDR3 DNA is TGCGCCAGCAGCCAAGATCCGGGGGCCGGGGAGCTGTTTTTT. It translates to CASSQDPGAGELFF. This rearrangement joins TRBV4-1 to TRBJ2-2; a possible D gene is TRBD2 (6 bases). CDR1 is MGHRA, CDR2 YSYEKL, per germline. The CDR3 contains 14 residues. V lost 0 bases and J lost 6, with 8 bases in between.